This is a list of T cell receptor beta chains from one sample in a study of T cell therapy product for transplant patients. Sequenced by immunoSEQ multiplex PCR; TCRdb stores in-frame clones only, minus some. Here the sample spans approximately 960 clones, approximately 43% being singletons. Antigens of these TCRs are unknown. Sequencing was carried out using a sorted cell population cultured from PBMCs. Receptors were obtained from an adult in good health. Each CDR3 is given with its conserved first and last residue. Fields, in order: clone size, V gene, CDR3 protein. Clone size is not always given. Where it is, it says once, few, many or a class for expanded clones.

>large|TRBV6-5
CASSYQTGTAYGYTF
>NA|TRBV13
CASSSAYYGYTF
>NA|TRBV25-1
CASSALSTDTQYF
>NA|TRBV9
CASSVDGAGRNSPLHF
>few|TRBV6-5
CASSYTASYNEQFF
>hyperexpanded|TRBV9
CASSLLDTMNTEAFF
>NA|TRBV7-2
CASSWAGARGEKLFF
>NA|TRBV11-2
CASSLYTGVLHF
>few|TRBV5-1
CASSLSGNEQFF
>medium-sized|TRBV11-3
CASSLEANEQFF
>NA|TRBV7-9
CASSLVRSSGGGSGTEAFF
>NA|TRBV9
CASSVDGSYNSPLHF
>NA|TRBV19
CASSRGAASLGYTF
>NA|TRBV19
CATKGDTYSGNTIYF
>NA|TRBV5-6
CASSLSGGQSTDTQYF
>NA|TRBV6-1
CASDQGAGNQPQHF
>medium-sized|TRBV30
CAWSAQTEAFF
>few|TRBV29-1
CSVGTLEAFF
>NA|TRBV7-9
CASSLGQADNSPLHF
>once|TRBV7-2
CASSSSTGRRGNTEAFF
>NA|TRBV29-1
CSVVGTVEGYTF
>NA|TRBV21-1
CARRPGTTVSGNTIYF
>NA|TRBV6-5
CASCRALKETQYF
>few|TRBV4-3
CASSPTLGWDGELFF
>NA|TRBV29-1
CSVEPSALGTEAFF
>NA|TRBV7-9
CASSGGRDTEAFF
>NA|TRBV29-1
CSVVSGAGEPQHF
>NA|TRBV30
CAWINRIQETQYF
>NA|TRBV19
CASSGNRGVMNTEAFF
>medium-sized|TRBV5-4
CASSPRQATNYGYTF
>NA|TRBV2
CASRDHTGNTIYF
>few|TRBV5-1
CASSLGAGGFEQFF
>medium-sized|TRBV19
CASNRRAGMSYGYTF
>few|TRBV30
CAWRGHYNSPLHF
>NA|TRBV20-1
CSVVSMGTQYF
>NA|TRBV7-9
CASSLRGGAENEQFF
>NA|TRBV14
CASSPGGQVEQYF
>NA|TRBV10-3
CATKATGGNTEAFF
>NA|TRBV10-2
CASSDGQDTEAFF
>large|TRBV7-2
CASSPYGTSGNTIYF
>once|TRBV7-9
CASSLGGFEGQPQHF
>few|TRBV10-2
CASSEPGGMTEAFF
>NA|TRBV7-8
CASSFAEAFF
>large|TRBV30
CAYNDNYNSPLHF
>NA|TRBV29-1
CSVESPGYGYTF
>few|TRBV5-1
CASSGEVEQFF
>NA|TRBV27
CASSSLLAVYNEQFF
>NA|TRBV30
CAWSGHFNSPLHF
>NA|TRBV30
CAWSARGDYGYTF
>NA|TRBV6-1
CASTRTGGVYGYTF
>medium-sized|TRBV29-1
CSVEPGTGGFYGYTF
>NA|TRBV11-2
CASSPPGGGVSSQYF
>NA|TRBV15
CATSSDRGLRDTQYF
>few|TRBV5-1
CASSSGTGVMNTEAFF